This TCR beta chain was documented in a study of PD-1 and CTLA-4 blockade in melanoma. This clone has only a few counts. Some clones are missing from TCRdb's copy, which holds only in-frame ones; the method was immunoSEQ multiplex PCR. The table has around 16,000 clones, 70% seen once. V was trimmed by 6 bases and J by 1 base, leaving 8 bases between them. Germline-derived CDR1 and CDR2 are MNHEY and SMNVEV (reference sequence). This CDR3 region has 13 residues. This receptor was identified in a human donor with melanoma. Sequencing was performed on CD8+ T cells from peripheral blood, taken from a patient given anti-PD-1 treatment. V is TRBV27 and J is TRBJ2-3; D uncertain. CDR3 residues: CASRTLGTDTQYF. Here the CDR3 DNA reads TGTGCCAGCAGGACTTTGGGCACAGATACGCAGTATTTT.